This T cell receptor (beta chain) was sequenced for a study of blood T cell repertoires in COVID-19. Study background: Samples came from the United States, Italy and Spain, spanning acute and convalescent COVID-19. Sources were T cells, B-cell-depleted T cells, or PBMCs; the material itself was cDNA or gDNA.

In the original processing: The authors estimated nucleated cell counts from reference gene primer amplification. The assay was immunoSEQ multiplex PCR, and TCRdb's table has in-frame clones only and misses some. V, J and clone size are those of that table, while D and trimming were read from the DNA. The sample consists of under 75,000 clones, about 70% of them appearing once. Germline V lookup: CDR1 LGHDT, CDR2 YNNKEL (reference sequence). The junction had 4 bases not matched to a gene; V was cut back by 5 bases and J by 2 bases. The CDR3 has 15 residues. The material sequenced was peripheral blood. V is TRBV3-1 (or the pseudogene TRBV3-2) and J is TRBJ2-3; 10 nucleotides line up with TRBD1. This receptor was identified in a man aged 55 to 70 with acute or convalescent COVID-19. The CDR3 nucleotides read TGTGCCAGCAGCTCCGGACAGGGGGACACAGATACGCAGTATTTT. Its translation is CASSSGQGDTDTQYF.